The 25 T cell receptor beta chains below come from one sample, sequenced in a study of shared clonotypes between healthy human individuals. Some clones are missing from TCRdb's copy, which holds only in-frame ones; the method was immunoSEQ multiplex PCR. Altogether 950,000 to 1,300,000 clones are present, roughly 80% being singletons, with the ten largest covering approximately 1.3%. Sequencing was done on a sample of memory CD4+ T cells sorted from blood. Subset described: CD45RA-negative fraction. All receptors derive from a man between 18 and 35 years old in good health.

J is TRBJ1-3 and V is TRBV19; D might be TRBD1 (5 bases). Germline assignment: CDR1 LNHDA and CDR2 SQIVND (reference sequence). Trimming removed 6 bases at V and 0 bases at J, with 15 bases between. The CDR3 spans 16 residues. Written as DNA, the CDR3 is TGTGCCAGTAGGGCCCTAGGGACGGCCTCTGGAAACACCATATATTTT. The encoded protein is CASRALGTASGNTIYF.

This clone was seen just once. The chain is built from TRBV11-2 and TRBJ2-1, with D hard to call. Germline CDR1 and CDR2: SGHAT and FQNNGV. The V end was cut by 6 bases, the J end by 9 bases, with 18 bases between. The CDR3 sequence is 14 residues long. The DNA for the CDR3 is TGTGCCAGCAGACCTTCCGGCGGTTGGAGTGAGCAGTTCTTC. Translation: CASRPSGGWSEQFF.

This chain uses TRBV18 with TRBJ2-6; TRBD1 or TRBD2 may be the D gene (7 bases each). V shed 6 bases and J shed 0 bases, with 18 bases lying between them. Germline V gene lookup returns CDR1 KGHSH and CDR2 LQKENI. The CDR3 spans 18 residues. The CDR3: CASSRHSGGDSGANVLTF. The CDR3 nucleotides are TGTGCCAGCTCGAGACACTCAGGGGGGGACTCTGGGGCCAACGTCCTGACTTTC.

Concerning this clone: The same CDR3 arises from other DNA sequences in this sample as well. The gene calls are TRBV20-1 and TRBJ2-7; no clear D. Between the trimmed V and J ends, which lost 3 bases and 4 bases, there was a span of 7 bases. Germline V gene data show CDR1 as DFQATT and CDR2 as SNEGSKA (reference sequence). The CDR3 sequence is 11 residues long. The CDR3 coding sequence is TGCAGTGCTAGCGACGGATACGAGCAGTACTTC. Protein sequence: CSASDGYEQYF.

The gene calls are TRBV4-2 and TRBJ2-7, with TRBD2 matching 10 bases. Germline V CDR1 and CDR2: LGHNA, YNFKEQ. V shed 4 bases, J shed 2 bases, and the junction held 5 bases outside the gene matches. The CDR3 spans 15 residues. The CDR3 sequence is CASSPSGGATYEQYF. The CDR3 DNA reads TGTGCCAGCAGCCCCAGCGGGGGGGCCACCTACGAGCAGTACTTC.

The V and J genes are TRBV10-3 and TRBJ1-1; the match to TRBD1 covers 12 bases. With 3 bases clipped from V and 8 bases from J, the junction kept 1 base outside the gene matches. From germline, CDR1 is ENHRY and CDR2 SYGVKD. There are 13 residues in the CDR3. CDR3 bases: TGTGCCATCAGTGATGGGACAGGGGGCGAAGCTTTCTTT. Amino acid sequence: CAISDGTGGEAFF.

The chain combines TRBV6-4 with TRBJ1-6; D unclear. The ends were cut back, 5 bases at V and 7 bases at J, with 9 bases in the middle. The germline CDR1 and CDR2 sequences are MRHNA and SNTAGT. The CDR3 loop spans 13 amino acids. The CDR3 is CASSLVSNSPLHF. CDR3 coding DNA: TGTGCCAGCAGTTTAGTATCGAATTCACCCCTCCACTTT.

This chain uses TRBV11-2 with TRBJ2-3, with 7 bases identical to TRBD1. J lost 6 bases, V lost 4 bases, and 4 bases had no gene match. Per the germline V gene, CDR1 is SGHAT and CDR2 is FQNNGV. The CDR3 loop spans 13 amino acids. CDR3 in DNA: TGTGCCAGCAGCTCCACCAGGGGGGATACGCAGTATTTT. Amino acid sequence: CASSSTRGDTQYF.

The genes are TRBV7-2 and TRBJ2-1; TRBD2 matches at 7 bases. The V gene end was trimmed by 0 bases and the J gene end by 4 bases; junction bases not matched to a gene: 3. Germline assignment: CDR1 SGHTA and CDR2 FQGNSA. The CDR3 is 15 amino acids. CDR3 sequence reads: CASSLAGGQYNEQFF. The CDR3 region has the DNA TGTGCCAGCAGCTTAGCGGGAGGGCAGTACAATGAGCAGTTCTTC.

This sequence joins TRBV28 and TRBJ2-2; TRBD2 matches 10 bases. There are 19 residues in the CDR3. V trimming: 6 bases; J trimming: 6 bases; junction bases outside the gene matches: 19. Germline assignment: CDR1 MDHEN and CDR2 SYDVKM. CDR3 DNA: TGTGCCAGCAGCACCAGGCGGCCTAGCGGGGGTAGGGCTGCCGGGGAGCTGTTTTTT. It is translated as CASSTRRPSGGRAAGELFF.

In the case of this clone: A read error may produce the germline difference seen at one junction end. The genes are TRBV6-6 and TRBJ2-5, with D maybe TRBD2 (6 bases). From germline, CDR1 is MNHNY and CDR2 SVGAGI (reference sequence). There are 14 residues in the CDR3. In DNA, the CDR3 is TGTACCAGCAGTTACTATGGGACTGAAAAGACCCAGTACTTC. Translating gives CTSSYYGTEKTQYF.

In this sample, this clone turned up a few times. The genes are TRBV7-2 and TRBJ1-6, with 9 bases that match TRBD1. The CDR3 loop spans 15 amino acids. J lost 9 bases, V lost 1 base, and 4 bases had no gene match. Germline V gene sequence: CDR1 SGHTA, CDR2 FQGNSA. The CDR3 nucleotides read TGTGCCAGCAGCTTAGGGGGACAGGGCGTTTCACCCCTCCACTTT. Its protein product is CASSLGGQGVSPLHF.

The gene calls are TRBV4-3 and TRBJ1-4; D is uncertain. Trimming stripped 1 base from V and 2 bases from J, with 8 bases between. Looked up from germline, CDR1 is LGHNA and CDR2 is YSLEER. The CDR3 consists of 15 residues. The chain's CDR3 is CASSQGPITNEKLFF. Here the CDR3 DNA reads TGCGCCAGCAGCCAAGGCCCTATCACTAATGAAAAACTGTTTTTT.

This clone was detected only a few times. The V and J genes are TRBV7-9 and TRBJ2-2; TRBD1 aligns across 11 bases. After removal of 5 bases from V and 4 bases from J, the junction contained 15 bases not matched to a gene. The germline gives CDR1 SEHNR, CDR2 FQNEAQ (reference sequence). The CDR3 contains 19 residues. The CDR3 nucleotides are TGTGCCAGCAGCCACCCGGCGACCTCCGGGACAGGGGGCACCGGGGAGCTGTTTTTT. It encodes CASSHPATSGTGGTGELFF.

The chain is built from TRBV5-1 and TRBJ2-1; 8 bases match TRBD2. CDR1 SGHRS and CDR2 YFSETQ come from the germline V gene. The CDR3 loop spans 14 amino acids. The V and J ends lost 3 bases and 6 bases, in that order; junction bases with no gene match: 5. For the CDR3, the DNA is TGCGCCAGCAGCTCACACGGGGGGGTCAATGAGCAGTTCTTC. This translates into CASSSHGGVNEQFF.

This rearrangement joins TRBV11-2 to TRBJ2-3; TRBD2 is a possible D gene (6 bases). CDR1 and CDR2 from the germline V gene are SGHAT and FQNNGV. This CDR3 is built from 15 residues. Trimming shortened V by 5 bases and J by 4 bases, and 16 bases separated the two germline ends. The CDR3 DNA sequence: TGTGCCAGCAGCGTTGCAGCCGGGGAGGCAGATACGCAGTATTTT. Translation: CASSVAAGEADTQYF.

This chain links TRBV23-1 with TRBJ2-7, with D unresolved. TRBV23-1 is an ORF, and what it does is uncertain. This CDR3 has 12 amino acids. V lost 4 bases and J 6 bases, leaving 10 bases between the germline ends. The CDR3 is CASSPLSAEQYF. The CDR3 DNA follows: TGCGCCAGCAGTCCCCTGTCGGCCGAGCAGTACTTC.

On this clone: This may be a read error, as it is one base from a much larger clone. The J gene is TRBJ1-5, the V gene TRBV7-2; weak D call: TRBD1 (6 bases). This CDR3 has 14 amino acids. Trimming left V 4 bases short and J 2 bases short, with 9 bases between. Germline V gene data show CDR1 as SGHTA and CDR2 as FQGNSA. The DNA for the CDR3 is TGTGCCAGCAGCTCCCGACAGGGCAATCAGCCCCAGCATTTT. This sequence encodes CASSSRQGNQPQHF.

The rearrangement links TRBV28 to TRBJ1-1; no reliable D call. The germline V gene has CDR1 MDHEN and CDR2 SYDVKM. With 0 bases removed from V and 4 bases from J, the gap between germline ends came to 15 bases. There are 16 residues in the CDR3. This chain's CDR3 is CASSLWVKPGSTEAFF. The CDR3 DNA reads as TGTGCCAGCAGTTTATGGGTTAAACCCGGGAGCACTGAAGCTTTCTTT.

This clone has only a few counts. The same CDR3 also results from other DNA sequences found in this sample. This chain uses TRBV7-9 with TRBJ1-1, with 8 bases aligning to TRBD1. Germline trimming cut 1 base from V and 3 bases from J; bases unmatched to any gene: 1. Germline V gives CDR1 SEHNR, CDR2 FQNEAQ (reference sequence). The CDR3 sequence is 14 residues long. The CDR3 sequence: CASSLVQGDTEAFF. CDR3 sequence (DNA): TGTGCCAGCAGCTTAGTACAGGGGGACACTGAAGCTTTCTTT.

The rearrangement uses TRBV19 and TRBJ2-7, with D perhaps TRBD1 or TRBD2 (5 bases each). The V gene's germline CDR1 is LNHDA and CDR2 SQIVND (reference sequence). CDR3 size: 15 residues. The V end was cut by 6 bases, the J end by 2 bases, with 17 bases between. As DNA, the CDR3 is TGTGCCAGTAGCGGGGCCCCAGGAGAGCCCTACGAGCAGTACTTC. It encodes CASSGAPGEPYEQYF.

A word on this clone: Within the sample, other DNA sequences also encode this same CDR3. The chain carries TRBV6-5 and TRBJ2-3; D unresolved. V was cut by 6 bases and J by 5 bases, with 9 bases left in between. This CDR3 spans 12 amino acids. Germline CDR1 and CDR2: MNHEY and SVGAGI. In nucleotides, the CDR3 is TGTGCCAGCAGCCAAGTTGGAGATACGCAGTATTTT. Its protein product is CASSQVGDTQYF.

This chain uses TRBV7-8 with TRBJ2-2; either TRBD1 or TRBD2 may supply D (6 bases each). V was clipped by 3 bases and J by 2 bases, with 13 bases between them. CDR3 size: 16 residues. CDR1 SGHVS and CDR2 FQNEAQ come from the germline V gene. The CDR3 nucleotides are TGTGCCAGCAGCTTTCAGGAGGGGGGTAACACCGGGGAGCTGTTTTTT. Translation gives CASSFQEGGNTGELFF.

V gene TRBV18 combines with J gene TRBJ1-3, with 8 bases identical to TRBD1. V lost 1 base and J lost 1; bases outside the gene matches: 9. This CDR3 comprises 18 residues. From germline, CDR1 is KGHSH and CDR2 LQKENI. Here the CDR3 reads CASSPQRIQGGSGNTIYF. CDR3 nucleotides: TGTGCCAGCTCACCACAGAGGATACAGGGGGGATCTGGAAACACCATATATTTT.

The chain employs TRBV7-6 and TRBJ1-4; possible D gene TRBD1, 5 bases. Germline CDR1 SGHVS, CDR2 FNYEAQ. The CDR3 is 13 residues long. V was trimmed by 8 bases and J by 8 bases, leaving 15 bases between them. CDR3 protein: CASGPGLGEKLFF. The DNA of the CDR3 is TGTGCCAGCGGGCCAGGGTTGGGGGAAAAACTGTTTTTT.